The next 18 T cell receptor beta chains were all read from a single sample in a study of cytomegalovirus exposure and HLA in healthy donors. PCR amplification relied on 60 Vbeta primers (plus 13 Jbeta primers). Libraries were prepared by immunoSEQ multiplex PCR; TCRdb keeps only in-frame clonotypes and omits some of them. Of 150,000 to 200,000 clones listed, 65% to 85% are singletons. The sample was PBMCs. These receptors all come from a woman under 40 in good health and CMV-seropositive.

The V gene is TRBV13, the J gene TRBJ2-1; D gene unclear. This CDR3 spans 15 amino acids. Per germline, CDR1 PRHDT and CDR2 FYEKMQ (reference sequence). V was pared by 3 bases and J by 2 bases, with 11 bases between. The DNA of the CDR3 is TGTGCCAGCAGCTTGAGGCTGATACCCTACAATGAGCAGTTCTTC. Its translation is CASSLRLIPYNEQFF.

The V call is TRBV6-1, the J call TRBJ1-4; no definite D call. Germline V gives CDR1 MNHNS, CDR2 SASEGT. Trimming removed 4 bases at V and 0 bases at J, with 9 bases between. The CDR3 is 15 amino acids. The CDR3 is CASSAGAATNEKLFF. The CDR3 DNA is TGTGCCAGCAGTGCAGGCGCTGCAACTAATGAAAAACTGTTTTTT.

The V gene is TRBV6-4, the J gene TRBJ1-2, with D perhaps TRBD1 (5 bases). Trimming pared 6 bases from V and 6 bases from J, leaving 11 bases between. This CDR3 region has 12 residues. Germline values: CDR1 MRHNA, CDR2 SNTAGT. As DNA, the CDR3 is TGTGCCAGCAGGAGGGGAGGGAATGGCTACACCTTC. Protein product: CASRRGGNGYTF.

The chain is built from TRBV7-9 and TRBJ1-4; 8 bases are a match to TRBD1. Germline V gives CDR1 SEHNR, CDR2 FQNEAQ (reference sequence). The CDR3 loop spans 15 amino acids. V lost 5 bases to trimming and J lost 7 bases; unmatched junction nucleotides: 9. CDR3 sequence (DNA): TGTGCCAGCAGCCTGCAGGGGGCGGTGGTTGAAAAACTGTTTTTT. Translated: CASSLQGAVVEKLFF.

The chain employs TRBV6-5 and TRBJ2-7; possible D gene TRBD2, 5 bases. Deletions cut 0 bases from V and 3 bases from J, with 9 bases between. The CDR3 covers 14 residues. CDR1 and CDR2 from the germline V gene are MNHEY and SVGAGI. The CDR3, as DNA: TGTGCCAGCAGTTACTCGCGGGTAAACTACGAGCAGTACTTC. This translates into CASSYSRVNYEQYF.

The gene calls are TRBV2 and TRBJ1-1; the D gene is possibly TRBD1 (5 bases). The V end was cut by 11 bases, the J end by 0 bases, with 10 bases between. This CDR3 has 12 amino acids. CDR1 is SNHLY and CDR2 is FYNNEI in the germline V gene. The CDR3 loop reads CALDSMNTEAFF. As DNA, the CDR3 is TGTGCCCTAGACAGCATGAACACTGAAGCTTTCTTT.

In nucleotides, the CDR3 is TGTGCCAGCAGCTTTCCCAGTCAGCCCCAGCATTTT. As protein: CASSFPSQPQHF. The chain recombines TRBV7-9 with TRBJ1-5; D is unclear. Per the germline V gene, CDR1 is SEHNR and CDR2 is FQNEAQ (reference sequence). Trimming cost V 3 bases and J 6 bases, with 6 bases left between them. The CDR3 has 12 amino acids.

V and J are TRBV5-6 and TRBJ1-2; no clear D. Looked up from germline, CDR1 is SGHDT and CDR2 is YYEEEE. The germline V and J ends were trimmed by 1 base and 5 bases, with 15 bases remaining between them. The CDR3 runs 15 residues. The CDR3 loop reads CASSLPAGAGYGYTF. CDR3 DNA sequence: TGTGCCAGCAGCTTGCCCGCGGGAGCCGGTTATGGCTACACCTTC.

The chain links TRBV7-9 to TRBJ1-1, with a tentative D call TRBD1 (5 bases). Between the trimmed V and J ends, which lost 0 bases and 3 bases, there was a span of 14 bases. The CDR3 spans 16 residues. In germline, CDR1 is SEHNR, CDR2 FQNEAQ (reference sequence). CDR3 protein: CASSLAWGRDDTEAFF. The CDR3 bases are TGTGCCAGCAGCTTAGCGTGGGGCAGGGATGACACTGAAGCTTTCTTT.

The CDR3 nucleotides are TGCGCCAGCAGCCATGGCGGATTCTATGGCTACACCTTC. Protein: CASSHGGFYGYTF. The gene calls are TRBV5-1 and TRBJ1-2, with no clear D. Germline CDR1 is SGHRS and CDR2 is YFSETQ. The CDR3 is 13 residues long. V gave up 4 bases and J gave up 4 bases, with 11 bases separating them.

The chain joins TRBV5-1 to TRBJ2-7, with 9 bases matching TRBD1. Germline CDR1 reads SGHRS; CDR2 reads YFSETQ. The V and J ends lost 5 bases and 2 bases, in that order; junction bases with no gene match: 5. The CDR3 sequence is 14 residues long. The CDR3 coding sequence is TGCGCCAGCAGAACGGGACAGGGAGCCTACGAGCAGTACTTC. This codes for CASRTGQGAYEQYF.

V usage is TRBV19 and J usage is TRBJ1-5, with D possibly being TRBD1 (6 bases). The CDR3 runs to 15 residues. Trimming shortened V by 6 bases and J by 3 bases, and 15 bases separated the two germline ends. Germline V gene sequence: CDR1 LNHDA, CDR2 SQIVND (reference sequence). The CDR3 is CASRGRQAYNQPQHF. In DNA, the CDR3 is TGTGCCAGTAGGGGGAGACAGGCCTACAATCAGCCCCAGCATTTT.

This sequence joins TRBV10-3 and TRBJ1-3, with 9 bases that match TRBD1. Losses at the gene ends were 4 bases for V and 0 bases for J; bases not matched to a gene: 7. The length of the CDR3 is 17 residues. Per the germline V gene, CDR1 is ENHRY and CDR2 is SYGVKD. DNA for the CDR3: TGTGCCATCAGTGTGGGGGACAGGGTCTCCTCTGGAAACACCATATATTTT. Translating gives CAISVGDRVSSGNTIYF.

The chain couples TRBV16 to TRBJ2-7; no firm D call. Germline loops: CDR1 KGHSY, CDR2 FQNENV. The CDR3 spans 13 residues. Trimming stripped 2 bases from V and 4 bases from J, with 9 bases between. The CDR3 loop reads CASSQSYSYEQYF. In DNA, the CDR3 is TGTGCCAGCAGCCAAAGTTACAGTTACGAGCAGTACTTC.

The V gene is TRBV7-3, the J gene TRBJ2-3; 8 positions agree with TRBD2. J was trimmed by 9 bases and V by 3 bases; bases with no gene match: 8. This CDR3 region has 14 residues. CDR1 is SGHTA, CDR2 FQGTGA, per germline. Here the CDR3 DNA reads TGTGCCAGCAGCTTGATCGGGGGGGCCGAGACGCAGTATTTT. It codes for CASSLIGGAETQYF.

This clone appeared once. V gene TRBV20-1 combines with J gene TRBJ2-7; D call uncertain. The germline V gene encodes CDR1 DFQATT and CDR2 SNEGSKA (reference sequence). V lost 3 bases, J lost 3 bases, and 6 bases lay in between. The CDR3 covers 11 residues. In nucleotides, the CDR3 is TGCAGTGCTAGCTCGGGCTACGAGCAGTACTTC. This gives the protein CSASSGYEQYF.

This chain uses TRBV2 with TRBJ2-7; D may be TRBD2 (5 bases). Germline loops: CDR1 SNHLY, CDR2 FYNNEI. Trimming left V 6 bases short and J 4 bases short, with 13 bases between. This CDR3 has 13 residues. This CDR3 is CASSTGIQYEQYF. As DNA, the CDR3 is TGTGCCAGCAGCACCGGGATACAATACGAGCAGTACTTC.

By its share, this clone is medium-sized. The V and J genes are TRBV11-1 and TRBJ2-7, with 8 nucleotides matching TRBD1. Germline loops: CDR1 SGHAT, CDR2 FQDESV (reference sequence). CDR3 length: 14 amino acids. The V and J ends lost 5 bases and 3 bases, in that order; junction bases with no gene match: 6. CDR3 protein: CASSPRQGSYEQYF. CDR3 nucleotides: TGTGCCAGCAGCCCTCGACAGGGGAGCTACGAGCAGTACTTC.